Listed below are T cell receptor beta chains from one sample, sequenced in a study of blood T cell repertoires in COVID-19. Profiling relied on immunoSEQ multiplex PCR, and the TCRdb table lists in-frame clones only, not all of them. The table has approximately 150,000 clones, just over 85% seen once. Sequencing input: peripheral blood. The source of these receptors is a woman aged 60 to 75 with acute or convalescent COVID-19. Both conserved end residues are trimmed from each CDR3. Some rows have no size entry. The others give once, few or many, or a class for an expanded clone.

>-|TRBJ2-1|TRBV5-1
ASSLSSAGGQF
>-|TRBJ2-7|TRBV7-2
ASSLVGGGNTQLD
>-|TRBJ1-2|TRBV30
AWRRSSSSPGYT
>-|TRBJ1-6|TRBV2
ASSDQEYSPLH
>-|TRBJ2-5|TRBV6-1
ASSERRASEETQY
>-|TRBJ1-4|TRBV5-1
ASSLGTGVEKLF
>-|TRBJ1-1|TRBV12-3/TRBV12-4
ASSLRTVAF
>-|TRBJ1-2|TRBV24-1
ATSDLARNYGYT
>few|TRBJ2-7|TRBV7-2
ASSPWTSGGAIKYEQY
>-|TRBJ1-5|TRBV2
ASEIFRGQPQH
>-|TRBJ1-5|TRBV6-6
ASRSTGNQPQH
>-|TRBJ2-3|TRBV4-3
ASSQSWGLAGGLKNTQY
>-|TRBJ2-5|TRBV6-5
ASSLGGPETQY
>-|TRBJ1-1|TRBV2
ASTAAAGAF
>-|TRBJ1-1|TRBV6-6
ASSSPGATRAF
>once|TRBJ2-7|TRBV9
ASSAAGQTYEQY
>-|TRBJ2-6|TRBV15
ATSRDLDSPSGANVLT
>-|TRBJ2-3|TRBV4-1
ASSQPTSGGSDTQY
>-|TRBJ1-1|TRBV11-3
ASRRLTGGNTVRDTEAF
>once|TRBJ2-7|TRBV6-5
ASSYSRGFGEQY
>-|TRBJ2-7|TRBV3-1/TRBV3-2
ASSLTGRSYEQY
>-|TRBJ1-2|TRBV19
ASTGPPNYGYT
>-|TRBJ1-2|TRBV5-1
ASSSLPTGAGYT
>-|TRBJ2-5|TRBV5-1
ASSTGTGEAGTQY
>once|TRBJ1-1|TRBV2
ASTSDRNTEAF
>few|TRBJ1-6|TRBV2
ASSGTGRNSPLH
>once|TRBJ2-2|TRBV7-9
ASSIKNTGELF
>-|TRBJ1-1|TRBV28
ASSLTDSRAEAF
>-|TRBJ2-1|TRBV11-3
ASSLGAVDNEQF
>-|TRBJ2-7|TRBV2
ASSEFGTGSREQY
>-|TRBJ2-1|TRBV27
ASRPTGGLLDEQF
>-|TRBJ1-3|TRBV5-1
ASSLVAGSTNTIY
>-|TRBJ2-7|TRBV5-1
ASSKSGHSYEQY
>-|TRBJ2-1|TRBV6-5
ASSYPGQGDDEQF
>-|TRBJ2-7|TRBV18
ASSSRGGSYEQY
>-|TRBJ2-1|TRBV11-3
ASSLDRGYGEQF
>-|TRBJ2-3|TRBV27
ASSLVRGLTDTQY
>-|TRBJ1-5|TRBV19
ASSTDRGYSNQPQH
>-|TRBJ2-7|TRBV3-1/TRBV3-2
ASSQGTSGAYEQY
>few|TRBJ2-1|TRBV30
AWRTGTGAPNEQF
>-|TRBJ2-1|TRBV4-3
ASSQSGGTYNEQF
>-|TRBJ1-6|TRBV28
ASSLWGPDNSPLH
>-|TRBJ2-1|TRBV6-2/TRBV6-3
ASSRGTGVSYNEQF
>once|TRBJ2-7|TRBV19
ASSMGRTGVYEQY
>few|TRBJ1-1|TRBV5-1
ASSLAGNTEAF
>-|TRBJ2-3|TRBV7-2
ASSLSGPDTQY
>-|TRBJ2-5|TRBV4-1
ASSQPSGGGRETQY
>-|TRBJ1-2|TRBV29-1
SVEWQGARLAHGYT
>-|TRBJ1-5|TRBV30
AWSPGGGAGQPQH
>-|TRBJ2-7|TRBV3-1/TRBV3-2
ASPAKDTTYEQY
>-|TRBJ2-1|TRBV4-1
ASSQVTSDFPYNEQF
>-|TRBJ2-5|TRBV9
ASSPGTSGGQETQY
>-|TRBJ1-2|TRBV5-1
ASSTAGQGNGYT
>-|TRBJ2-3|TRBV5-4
ASSSTVTRELDTQY
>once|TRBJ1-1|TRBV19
ASSLQGASTEAF